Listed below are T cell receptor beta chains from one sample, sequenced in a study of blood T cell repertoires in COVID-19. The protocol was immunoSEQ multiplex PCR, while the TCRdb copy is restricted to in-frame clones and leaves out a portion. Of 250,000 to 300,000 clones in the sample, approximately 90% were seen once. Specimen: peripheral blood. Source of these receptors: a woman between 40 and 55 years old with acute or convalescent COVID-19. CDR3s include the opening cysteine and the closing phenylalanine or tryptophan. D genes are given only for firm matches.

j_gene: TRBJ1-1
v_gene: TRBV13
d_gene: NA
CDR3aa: CASSSDTNTEAFF
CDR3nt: TGTGCCAGCAGCTCAGACACGAACACTGAAGCTTTCTTT

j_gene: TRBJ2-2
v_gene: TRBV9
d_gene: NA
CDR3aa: CASSVGGLNTGELFF
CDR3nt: TGTGCCAGCAGCGTAGGAGGGTTGAACACCGGGGAGCTGTTTTTT

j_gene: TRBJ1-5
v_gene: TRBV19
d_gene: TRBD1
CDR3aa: CASSRRGQGGPQHF
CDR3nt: TGTGCCAGTAGCCGAAGGGGACAGGGTGGGCCCCAGCATTTT

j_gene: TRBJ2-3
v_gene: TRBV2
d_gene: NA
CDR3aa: CASRETVRVYNTQYF
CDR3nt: TGTGCCAGCAGGGAGACTGTCAGAGTGTACAATACGCAGTATTTT

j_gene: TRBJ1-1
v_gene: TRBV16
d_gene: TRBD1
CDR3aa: CASSPRQGANTEAFF
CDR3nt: TGTGCCAGCAGCCCACGACAGGGGGCGAACACTGAAGCTTTCTTT

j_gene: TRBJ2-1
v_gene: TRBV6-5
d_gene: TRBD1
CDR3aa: CAVLSGQGLYNEQFF
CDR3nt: TGTGCCGTGCTTTCGGGACAGGGTCTGTACAATGAGCAGTTCTTC

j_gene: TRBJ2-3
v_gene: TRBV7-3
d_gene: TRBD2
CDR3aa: CASSLLAGGRTDTQYF
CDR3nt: TGTGCCAGCAGCCTACTAGCGGGGGGGCGCACAGATACGCAGTATTTT

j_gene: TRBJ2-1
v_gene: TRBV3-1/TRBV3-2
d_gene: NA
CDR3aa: CASSPTRFNEQFF
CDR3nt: TGTGCCAGCAGCCCAACACGCTTCAATGAGCAGTTCTTC

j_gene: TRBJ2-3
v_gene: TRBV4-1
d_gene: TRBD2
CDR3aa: CASSHPLGLAGDTQYF
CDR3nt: TGCGCCAGCAGCCACCCTCTTGGACTAGCGGGAGATACGCAGTATTTT

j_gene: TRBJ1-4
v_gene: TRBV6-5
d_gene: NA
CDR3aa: CASSRREERYEKLFF
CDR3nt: TGTGCCAGCAGCCGCAGGGAGGAGCGCTATGAAAAACTGTTTTTT

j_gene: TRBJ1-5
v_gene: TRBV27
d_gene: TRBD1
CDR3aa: CATHPRQGAGQPQHF
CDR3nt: TGTGCCACCCATCCTCGACAGGGGGCAGGTCAGCCCCAGCATTTT

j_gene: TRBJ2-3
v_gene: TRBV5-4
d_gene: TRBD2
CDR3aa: CASSSGRRGSTDTQYF
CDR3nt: TGTGCCAGCAGCTCGGGACGGCGGGGGAGTACAGATACGCAGTATTTT